This TCR beta chain was identified during a study of blood T cell repertoires in COVID-19. This CDR3 comprises 16 residues. The V gene end was trimmed by 5 bases and the J gene end by 1 base; junction bases not matched to a gene: 7. The germline V gene encodes CDR1 SGHTA and CDR2 FQGNSA. TCRdb's copy holds only in-frame clones and misses some; the assay was immunoSEQ multiplex PCR. The sample carries 200,000 to 250,000 clones, roughly nine tenths recorded once. The chain combines TRBV7-2 with TRBJ2-7, with TRBD2 matching 11 bases. This TCR was recovered from a woman under 30 who had recovered from COVID-19. The sample consisted of peripheral blood. The CDR3 protein is CASSLTGTSGSYEQYF. CDR3 DNA: TGTGCCAGCAGCCTCACCGGGACTAGCGGTTCCTACGAGCAGTACTTC.